This TCR beta chain was recovered during a study of shared T cell receptors in the human thymus. Sequenced by immunoSEQ multiplex PCR; TCRdb stores in-frame clones only, minus some. The sample gives 650,000 to 950,000 clones, 80% to 90% of which show up once; approximately 0.01% is in the top ten. The CDR3 is made up of 15 amino acids. Trimming pared 5 bases from V and 0 bases from J, leaving 12 bases between. Germline CDR1 reads SGDLS; CDR2 reads YYNGEE. These same records also appear under a second study, on human thymus T cells. That source reports: Donors consisted of healthy Finnish infants (having corrective surgery for congenital heart defects). Surgeons resected thymus tissue during corrective heart surgery. Among thymic and blood repertoires, usage of V and J genes appeared biased. Unrelated individuals were reported by related research to share highly overlapping thymic repertoires.

This clonotype was obtained from a girl less than two years old with a congenital heart defect. Material for sequencing was thymocytes. The genes are TRBV9 and TRBJ2-1, with D maybe TRBD2 (5 bases). The CDR3 DNA is TGTGCCAGCAGGGGAGACGACTTCTCCTACAATGAGCAGTTCTTC. Translating it yields CASRGDDFSYNEQFF.